This TCR beta chain was retrieved from a study of a mutant IDH1 vaccine in newly diagnosed glioma. Measured with immunoSEQ multiplex PCR; TCRdb has only the in-frame clones, and not every one. The sample includes around 40,000 clones, 60% to 85% seen only once; the top ten take around 6.5%. As concerns this clone: Its target is unknown. The sample has other DNA sequences that encode this CDR3 too.

Time point denoted: week 23, last vaccination. The vaccine gave 300 ug of a 20-mer mutant IDH1 peptide subcutaneously per dose. The CDR3 is made up of 12 amino acids. The germline V gene encodes CDR1 MDHEN and CDR2 SYDVKM. V was shortened by 4 bases and J by 0 bases, with 3 bases between the two germline ends. V usage is TRBV28 and J usage is TRBJ1-1, with D uncertain. The sequence was obtained from a middle-aged woman with glioma. Some clones in this sample may be carry-over from other donors' samples. This specimen consisted of PBMCs, obtained from a glioma patient whose treatment included an IDH1 peptide vaccine. The CDR3 nucleotides read TGTGCCAGCAGTTCCGTGAACACTGAAGCTTTCTTT. Residues: CASSSVNTEAFF.